This passage covers 6 T cell receptor beta chains from one sample sequenced in a study of blood T cell repertoires in COVID-19. The assay was immunoSEQ multiplex PCR, and TCRdb's table has in-frame clones only and misses some. The profile covers roughly 150,000 clones, with around 90% appearing a single time and approximately 5.4% taken by the ten largest. Sequences were obtained from peripheral blood. Every receptor here comes from a human donor in a cohort sampled during active COVID-19.

The CDR3 protein is CASSRRVEGPYEQYF. CDR3 nucleotide sequence: TGTGCCAGCAGCCGGAGGGTGGAGGGTCCCTACGAGCAGTACTTC. The genes are TRBV7-8 and TRBJ2-7; possibly TRBD2 for D (6 bases). The V gene lost 5 bases and the J gene lost 2 bases, with 16 bases spanning the gap. CDR3 size: 15 residues. Germline V lookup: CDR1 SGHVS, CDR2 FQNEAQ.

The V and J genes are TRBV18 and TRBJ2-7, with D possibly being TRBD1 (6 bases). Germline V gives CDR1 KGHSH, CDR2 LQKENI. The CDR3 consists of 14 residues. The V gene lost 5 bases and the J gene lost 0 bases, with 11 bases spanning the gap. CDR3 in amino acids: CASSKTGFSYEQYF. In DNA form, the CDR3 reads TGTGCCAGCTCAAAAACAGGGTTCTCCTACGAGCAGTACTTC. Combining the CDR3 with reference TRBV18 and TRBJ2-7 gives the whole variable domain NAGVMQNPRHLVRRRGQEARLRCSPMKGHSHVYWYRQLPEEGLKFMVYLQKENIIDESGMPKERFSAEFPKEGPSILRIQQVVRGDSAAYFCASSKTGFSYEQYFGPGTRLTVT.

This clone was found once. J is TRBJ1-1 and V is TRBV24-1, with D maybe TRBD1 (5 bases). The CDR3 extends over 14 amino acids. Per germline, CDR1 KGHDR and CDR2 SFDVKD. V lost 6 bases and J 1 base, leaving 11 bases between the germline ends. The CDR3 here is CATSPRAPNTEAFF. The CDR3, as DNA: TGTGCCACCAGTCCCAGGGCTCCGAACACTGAAGCTTTCTTT.

This sequence joins TRBV30 and TRBJ1-1; weak D call: TRBD1 (5 bases). This CDR3 spans 14 amino acids. V lost 1 base, J lost 1 base, and 10 bases lay in between. The germline CDR1 and CDR2 sequences are GTSNPN and SVGIG (reference sequence). CDR3 region: CAWSETATNTEAFF. The CDR3 DNA reads as TGTGCCTGGAGTGAGACAGCTACGAACACTGAAGCTTTCTTT.

This clone came up once. The rearrangement uses TRBV5-5 and TRBJ2-7; 7 bases match TRBD1. The V and J ends lost 4 bases and 5 bases, in that order; junction bases with no gene match: 15. This CDR3 comprises 16 residues. Germline V gene data show CDR1 as SGHKS and CDR2 as YYEKEE (reference sequence). CDR3 coding DNA: TGTGCCAGCAGCCCGGACAGGAATCTCCTTGGGGACGAGCAGTACTTC. It encodes CASSPDRNLLGDEQYF.

This clone was detected only a few times. The chain carries TRBV2 and TRBJ1-1, with D possibly TRBD1 on 6 matching bases. The V and J ends lost 5 bases and 1 base respectively, with 11 bases between them. CDR3 length equals 14 residues. From germline, CDR1 is SNHLY and CDR2 FYNNEI. CDR3 in amino acids: CASSRQATNTEAFF. DNA of the CDR3: TGTGCCAGCAGTCGACAGGCCACGAACACTGAAGCTTTCTTT.